Listed here are 32 T cell receptor beta chains from one sample, sequenced in a study of CD8+ T cells in alopecia areata. Treatment defined: oral pan-JAK inhibitor, 5-10 mg twice daily. RNA was extracted and reverse transcribed into cDNA as the sequencing template. Clones were sequenced by immunoSEQ multiplex PCR, and TCRdb holds only the in-frame ones, with some missing. The table shows 150,000 to 200,000 clones, with 60% to 70% occurring only once. Specimen: CD4+ T cells sorted from blood, collected at week 4, from a patient treated with tofacitinib. All receptors derive from a human donor with alopecia areata.

In this sample, this clone turned up a few times. V gene TRBV30 combines with J gene TRBJ1-2; D remains unclear. Germline V gene sequence: CDR1 GTSNPN, CDR2 SVGIG (reference sequence). V was clipped by 7 bases and J by 8 bases, with 14 bases between them. This CDR3 is 11 amino acids long. CDR3 sequence reads: CAYRTRFGYTF. The CDR3 DNA sequence: TGTGCCTATCGGACCCGTTTCGGCTACACCTTC.

This rearrangement joins TRBV30 to TRBJ2-7; D gene uncertain. The germline CDR1 and CDR2 sequences are GTSNPN and SVGIG (reference sequence). The CDR3 is made up of 11 amino acids. Between the trimmed V and J ends, which lost 2 bases and 3 bases, there was a span of 5 bases. The CDR3 protein is CAWSPYYEQYF. CDR3 sequence (DNA): TGTGCCTGGAGTCCTTACTACGAGCAGTACTTC.

This clone was found once. The chain combines TRBV7-8 with TRBJ1-2; TRBD1 matches 11 bases. The CDR3 runs 14 residues. In germline, CDR1 is SGHVS, CDR2 FQNEAQ. V lost 5 bases and J lost 6; bases outside the gene matches: 5. As DNA, the CDR3 is TGTGCCAGCAGCACGGACAGGGGGCAAGATGGCTACACCTTC. This sequence encodes CASSTDRGQDGYTF.

The chain uses TRBV11-1 and TRBJ1-2; TRBD1 might be the D (6 bases). CDR3 length: 14 residues. Germline CDR1 reads SGHAT; CDR2 reads FQDESV (reference sequence). V gave up 3 bases and J gave up 3 bases, with 11 bases separating them. The CDR3 DNA follows: TGTGCCAGCAGCTTTACAGGGACGCACTATGGCTACACCTTC. Amino acids: CASSFTGTHYGYTF.

The genes are TRBV30 and TRBJ1-6; TRBD1 matches 9 bases. V dropped 0 bases and J dropped 7; count of bases not matched to a gene: 10. CDR1 and CDR2 (germline): GTSNPN, SVGIG (reference sequence). CDR3 length equals 17 residues. The CDR3 region has the DNA TGTGCCTGGAGTGTTGGAGATAGCGGGACAGGGAATTCACCCCTCCACTTT. Its protein product is CAWSVGDSGTGNSPLHF.

The chain uses TRBV30 and TRBJ1-4, with a weak D call TRBD1 (5 bases). The V gene's germline CDR1 is GTSNPN and CDR2 SVGIG (reference sequence). Deletions cut 3 bases from V and 8 bases from J, with 16 bases between. CDR3 length equals 14 residues. The CDR3 DNA is TGTGCCTGGAGCTCAGGGTTTGTATGGGAAAAACTGTTTTTT. This sequence encodes CAWSSGFVWEKLFF.

This chain joins TRBV29-1 and TRBJ2-1; 9 bases are a match to TRBD2. Germline V gene data show CDR1 as SQVTM and CDR2 as ANQGSEA. CDR3 length: 14 amino acids. V lost 3 bases and J lost 3; bases outside the gene matches: 3. DNA of the CDR3: TGCAGCGTTGATGCGGGGGGGCTCTACAATGAGCAGTTCTTC. It yields the protein CSVDAGGLYNEQFF.

The chain has TRBV2 and TRBJ2-2; D remains ambiguous. Trimming removed 10 bases from V and 1 base from J, with 13 bases in between. Germline CDR1 and CDR2: SNHLY and FYNNEI. CDR3 length: 14 residues. CDR3 coding DNA: TGTGCCACAAATGGCGGCCTGAACACCGGGGAGCTGTTTTTT. It encodes CATNGGLNTGELFF. The full variable domain, rest sourced from reference TRBV2 and TRBJ2-2, is EPEVTQTPSHQVTQMGQEVILRCVPISNHLYFYWYRQILGQKVEFLVSFYNNEISEKSEIFDDQFSVERPDGSNFTLKIRSTKLEDSAMYFCATNGGLNTGELFFGEGSRLTVL.

This clone was detected only a few times. The chain employs TRBV18 and TRBJ1-1; D is unclear. V lost 0 bases and J 4 bases, leaving 9 bases between the germline ends. This CDR3 region has 14 residues. The germline V gene encodes CDR1 KGHSH and CDR2 LQKENI. The CDR3 nucleotides are TGTGCCAGCTCACCACCGTCGGTGCCCACTGAAGCTTTCTTT. Its protein product is CASSPPSVPTEAFF. Full variable domain (outside the CDR3, taken from reference TRBV18 and TRBJ1-1): NAGVMQNPRHLVRRRGQEARLRCSPMKGHSHVYWYRQLPEEGLKFMVYLQKENIIDESGMPKERFSAEFPKEGPSILRIQQVVRGDSAAYFCASSPPSVPTEAFFGQGTRLTVV.

The chain is built from TRBV5-1 and TRBJ1-2; TRBD1 might be the D (5 bases). This CDR3 comprises 13 residues. CDR1 is SGHRS and CDR2 is YFSETQ in the germline V gene. V lost 0 bases and J lost 9, with 12 bases in between. The CDR3 nucleotides read TGCGCCAGCAGCTTGGAGTTGGGGCGGCGCTACACCTTC. This translates into CASSLELGRRYTF.

The gene calls are TRBV30 and TRBJ1-5; D remains unclear. Germline-derived CDR1 and CDR2 are GTSNPN and SVGIG (reference sequence). V was cut by 3 bases and J by 0 bases, with 12 bases left in between. This CDR3 has 15 amino acids. The CDR3 DNA reads as TGTGCCTGGAGCTTCCCCGGCAGTAGCAATCAGCCCCAGCATTTT. Its translation is CAWSFPGSSNQPQHF.

This clone was seen a few times. The chain recombines TRBV5-4 with TRBJ2-1; D may match TRBD1 or TRBD2 (6 bases each). This CDR3 has 16 amino acids. The germline CDR1 and CDR2 sequences are SGHNT and YYREEE (reference sequence). The V end was cut by 4 bases, the J end by 2 bases, with 16 bases between. CDR3 coding DNA: TGTGCCAGCAGCGACTCCGGGGGCCCGGCCTACAATGAGCAGTTCTTC. This codes for CASSDSGGPAYNEQFF.

This clone turned up a few times. This rearrangement joins TRBV7-9 to TRBJ2-5; 7 nucleotides match TRBD1. This CDR3 spans 14 amino acids. CDR1 is SEHNR and CDR2 is FQNEAQ in the germline V gene (reference sequence). J lost 4 bases, V lost 4 bases, and 6 bases had no gene match. CDR3 amino acids: CASSSPTGLETQYF. The DNA for the CDR3 is TGTGCCAGCAGCTCACCGACAGGGTTAGAGACCCAGTACTTC.

The rearrangement uses TRBV19 and TRBJ1-1, with a weak D call TRBD1 (5 bases). Deletions cut 5 bases from V and 5 bases from J, with 18 bases between. Germline CDR1 is LNHDA and CDR2 is SQIVND (reference sequence). This CDR3 contains 15 residues. The CDR3 nucleotides read TGTGCCAGTAGTCCGCAGGGACCTCTAGGGACTGAAGCTTTCTTT. Its translation is CASSPQGPLGTEAFF.

This chain uses TRBV4-1 with TRBJ2-3, with D hard to call. CDR3 length: 14 residues. Between the trimmed V and J ends, which lost 0 bases and 8 bases, there was a span of 12 bases. Germline V gene lookup returns CDR1 MGHRA and CDR2 YSYEKL. CDR3 coding DNA: TGCGCCAGCAGCCAAGACTCCTATCGGCGTACGCAGTATTTT. This codes for CASSQDSYRRTQYF.

This clone was picked up many times. The chain links TRBV30 to TRBJ2-2; maybe TRBD1 (6 bases). CDR3 length: 14 amino acids. The germline V and J ends were trimmed by 4 bases and 4 bases, with 13 bases remaining between them. Germline V gene sequence: CDR1 GTSNPN, CDR2 SVGIG (reference sequence). The CDR3 sequence: CAWKSGAPTGELFF. For the CDR3, the DNA is TGTGCCTGGAAGTCAGGGGCCCCCACCGGGGAGCTGTTTTTT.

The chain is built from TRBV10-3 and TRBJ2-5; D may match TRBD1 or TRBD2 (5 bases each). V lost 0 bases and J 4 bases, leaving 12 bases between the germline ends. Looked up from germline, CDR1 is ENHRY and CDR2 is SYGVKD. CDR3 size: 15 residues. CDR3 loop: CAISESTGGRETQYF. CDR3 bases: TGTGCCATCAGTGAGTCGACTGGGGGAAGAGAGACCCAGTACTTC.

The CDR3 region has the DNA TGCAGCGTTGGCGGGCTCCGATTCGGCTACACCTTC. Protein sequence: CSVGGLRFGYTF. The V and J genes are TRBV29-1 and TRBJ1-2; D is ambiguous. V shed 4 bases and J shed 8 bases, with 14 bases lying between them. This CDR3 has 12 residues. Per germline, CDR1 SQVTM and CDR2 ANQGSEA. Full variable domain (rest looked up from reference TRBV29-1 and TRBJ1-2): SAVISQKPSRDICQRGTSLTIQCQVDSQVTMMFWYRQQPGQSLTLIATANQGSEATYESGFVIDKFPISRPNLTFSTLTVSNMSPEDSSIYLCSVGGLRFGYTFGSGTRLTVV.

The chain couples TRBV11-3 to TRBJ2-2; D gene ambiguous. This CDR3 is 14 amino acids long. Germline values: CDR1 SGHNT, CDR2 YENEEA. V lost 3 bases, J lost 0 bases, and 5 bases lay in between. CDR3 nucleotide sequence: TGTGCCAGCAGCTTTGTCACGAACACCGGGGAGCTGTTTTTT. This encodes CASSFVTNTGELFF.

The chain couples TRBV30 to TRBJ2-7; tentatively, D is TRBD2 (5 bases). Germline-derived CDR1 and CDR2 are GTSNPN and SVGIG (reference sequence). The CDR3 sequence is 16 residues long. V was clipped by 3 bases and J by 4 bases, with 22 bases between them. CDR3 sequence (DNA): TGTGCCTGGAGACCTCCTAGCCCCGAACCTCATTACGAGCAGTACTTC. It is translated as CAWRPPSPEPHYEQYF.

The chain recombines TRBV7-2 with TRBJ1-1; no definite D call. V lost 5 bases, J lost 2 bases, and 15 bases lay in between. This CDR3 has 15 residues. Germline V gene sequence: CDR1 SGHTA, CDR2 FQGNSA. The CDR3 DNA sequence: TGTGCCAGCAGCCCGCCCGGCGGATCCAACACTGAAGCTTTCTTT. Amino acids: CASSPPGGSNTEAFF.

In this sample, this clone turned up a few times. The chain uses TRBV27 and TRBJ1-5; no reliable D call. The germline gives CDR1 MNHEY, CDR2 SMNVEV (reference sequence). V was clipped by 2 bases and J by 6 bases, with 5 bases between them. This CDR3 has 12 residues. In DNA form, the CDR3 reads TGTGCCAGCAGTTTAATTGGTCAGCCCCAGCATTTT. Encoded protein: CASSLIGQPQHF.

The rearrangement links TRBV10-3 to TRBJ2-5; 7 bases fit TRBD2. J gave up 4 bases and V 2 bases, and 4 bases lay outside the gene matches. Germline V gene data show CDR1 as ENHRY and CDR2 as SYGVKD. The CDR3 runs to 14 residues. This CDR3 is CAISEGAGTETQYF. The CDR3 nucleotides are TGTGCCATCAGTGAGGGAGCGGGGACAGAGACCCAGTACTTC.

The rearrangement joins TRBV7-8 to TRBJ1-2; no reliable D call. V was clipped by 8 bases and J by 5 bases, with 15 bases between them. The CDR3 sequence is 13 residues long. CDR1 SGHVS and CDR2 FQNEAQ come from the germline V gene. CDR3 DNA sequence: TGTGCCAGCGGCTCCGGCGAGTCTTATGGCTACACCTTC. It specifies CASGSGESYGYTF.

The rearrangement uses TRBV7-6 and TRBJ1-1, with D possibly TRBD1 on 5 matching bases. V was trimmed by 5 bases and J by 4 bases, leaving 17 bases between them. The CDR3 is 15 residues long. The V gene's germline CDR1 is SGHVS and CDR2 FNYEAQ. CDR3 DNA: TGTGCCAGCAGCCGGGGCGGGCGGCCAGGCACTGAAGCTTTCTTT. Translation: CASSRGGRPGTEAFF.

V usage is TRBV30 and J usage is TRBJ2-7; TRBD1 matches 9 bases. This CDR3 has 17 amino acids. The ends lost 2 bases at V and 4 bases at J; junction bases unmatched: 15. Germline CDR1 reads GTSNPN; CDR2 reads SVGIG (reference sequence). The CDR3 here is CAWSPPPGWDREYEQYF. For the CDR3, the DNA is TGTGCCTGGAGTCCCCCCCCCGGATGGGACAGGGAGTACGAGCAGTACTTC. Full variable domain (outside the CDR3, taken from reference TRBV30 and TRBJ2-7): SQTIHQWPATLVQPVGSPLSLECTVEGTSNPNLYWYRQAAGRGLQLLFYSVGIGQISSEVPQNLSASRPQDRQFILSSKKLLLSDSGFYLCAWSPPPGWDREYEQYFGPGTRLTVT.

This chain uses TRBV30 with TRBJ1-1; D gene uncertain. V lost 5 bases and J 0 bases, leaving 22 bases between the germline ends. CDR3 length: 17 residues. Germline CDR1 reads GTSNPN; CDR2 reads SVGIG (reference sequence). In DNA, the CDR3 is TGTGCCTGGGCCCGAACGTTAGGCGGTAACTTGAACACTGAAGCTTTCTTT. Translation gives CAWARTLGGNLNTEAFF. Filled out from reference TRBV30 and TRBJ1-1, the complete variable domain reads SQTIHQWPATLVQPVGSPLSLECTVEGTSNPNLYWYRQAAGRGLQLLFYSVGIGQISSEVPQNLSASRPQDRQFILSSKKLLLSDSGFYLCAWARTLGGNLNTEAFFGQGTRLTVV.

The sample holds one count of this clone. Other DNA sequences of this sample code for an identical CDR3. V is TRBV7-9 and J is TRBJ2-3, with a weak D call TRBD2 (7 bases). The V gene's germline CDR1 is SEHNR and CDR2 FQNEAQ (reference sequence). The V end was cut by 4 bases, the J end by 2 bases, with 10 bases between. The CDR3 loop spans 14 amino acids. CDR3 residues: CASSSRGATDTQYF. CDR3 in DNA: TGTGCCAGCAGCTCCCGGGGGGCCACAGATACGCAGTATTTT. Supplemented by reference TRBV7-9 and TRBJ2-3, the full variable domain reads DTGVSQNPRHKITKRGQNVTFRCDPISEHNRLYWYRQTLGQGPEFLTYFQNEAQLEKSRLLSDRFSAERPKGSFSTLEIQRTEQGDSAMYLCASSSRGATDTQYFGPGTRLTVL.

This clone was counted ten times or more. The V and J genes are TRBV6-5 and TRBJ2-5; either TRBD1 or TRBD2 may supply D (6 bases each). The CDR3 runs 13 residues. Germline V lookup: CDR1 MNHEY, CDR2 SVGAGI. V dropped 9 bases and J dropped 7 bases, with 18 bases sitting between them. CDR3 sequence reads: CASLEGGSRTQYF. In nucleotides, the CDR3 is TGTGCCAGTCTTGAGGGGGGTTCTAGGACCCAGTACTTC.

This chain joins TRBV7-9 and TRBJ1-2, with 7 positions matching TRBD1. With 5 bases clipped from V and 2 bases from J, the junction kept 8 bases outside the gene matches. The CDR3 spans 15 residues. Per germline, CDR1 SEHNR and CDR2 FQNEAQ (reference sequence). This CDR3 reads CASSPLPQGNYGYTF. The CDR3 nucleotides are TGTGCCAGCAGCCCCCTCCCACAGGGGAACTATGGCTACACCTTC. Looking up the rest from reference TRBV7-9 and TRBJ1-2 gives the full variable domain: DTGVSQNPRHKITKRGQNVTFRCDPISEHNRLYWYRQTLGQGPEFLTYFQNEAQLEKSRLLSDRFSAERPKGSFSTLEIQRTEQGDSAMYLCASSPLPQGNYGYTFGSGTRLTVV.

This chain links TRBV20-1 with TRBJ2-5, with D unclear. The ends were cut back, 8 bases at V and 5 bases at J, with 12 bases in the middle. Germline lookup yields CDR1 DFQATT and CDR2 SNEGSKA (reference sequence). CDR3 length: 11 residues. CDR3 region: CSPKLGETQYF. CDR3 bases: TGCAGTCCAAAGCTCGGGGAGACCCAGTACTTC.

This clone was recorded a few times. This chain links TRBV5-6 with TRBJ1-1; D uncertain. Germline values: CDR1 SGHDT, CDR2 YYEEEE. The CDR3 covers 12 residues. With 4 bases removed from V and 10 bases from J, the gap between germline ends came to 14 bases. CDR3 sequence reads: CASSKRAGGAFF. CDR3 nucleotide sequence: TGTGCCAGCAGCAAGAGGGCAGGAGGAGCTTTCTTT. The whole variable domain, remainder taken from reference TRBV5-6 and TRBJ1-1, is DAGVTQSPTHLIKTRGQQVTLRCSPKSGHDTVSWYQQALGQGPQFIFQYYEEEERQRGNFPDRFSGHQFPNYSSELNVNALLLGDSALYLCASSKRAGGAFFGQGTRLTVV.